This T cell receptor (beta chain) was captured in a study of T cells in localized non-small cell lung cancer. This CDR3 has 15 residues. The protocol was immunoSEQ multiplex PCR, while the TCRdb copy is restricted to in-frame clones and leaves out a portion. The sample records some 2,200 clones, approximately 28% being singletons. Whole-study results and caveats: Clonality of T cells reached its maximum in uninvolved adjacent lung, surpassing tumor.

This clone was observed a few times. Its cognate antigen is unknown. The clonotype comes from an older female donor with stage I squamous cell lung carcinoma. This sample comprised normal lung tissue next to the tumor, obtained before any cancer treatment. The chain uses TRBV7-5 and TRBJ1-3; the listed D gene, TRBD1, was not tested against the DNA. TRBV7-5 is a listed pseudogene. The CDR3 DNA reads TGTGCCAGCAGCTTGTCCCCGGCAGGAGGAAACACCATATATTTT. Amino acids: CASSLSPAGGNTIYF.